The 5 T cell receptor beta chains below come from one sample, sequenced in a study of blood T cells in healthy people across ages. Together with a sample-barcoded 5' primer, a J-beta primer mix was included in a second PCR lasting about 7 to 11 cycles. From the 5' RACE reads, TCRdb called clonotypes with MiXCR, one entry per CDR3 protein. This sample has about 1,800,000 distinct CDR3 sequences, with approximately 30% found just once. Material for sequencing was blood. The receptors shown here come from a woman in her thirties in good health.

The J gene is TRBJ2-3, the V gene TRBV2, with a weak D call TRBD2 (7 bases). The germline CDR1 and CDR2 sequences are SNHLY and FYNNEI. The CDR3 has 15 residues. Trimming took 6 bases from V and 6 from J, leaving 19 bases between them. CDR3 in amino acids: CASRGGALRVDTQYF. The CDR3 DNA reads TGTGCCAGCAGGGGGGGGGCTCTACGTGTTGATACGCAGTATTTT.

V and J are TRBV10-3 and TRBJ2-7, with TRBD2 identical over 8 bases. V trimming: 6 bases; J trimming: 6 bases; junction bases outside the gene matches: 13. The CDR3 extends over 15 amino acids. Germline CDR1 ENHRY, CDR2 SYGVKD. DNA of the CDR3: TGTGCCATCAGGGAGGGAGGCCTAGCGGGCGCCGAGCAGTACTTC. It specifies CAIREGGLAGAEQYF.

This clonotype was counted only a few times. The chain recombines TRBV2 with TRBJ2-1; 8 positions match TRBD1. The length of the CDR3 is 13 residues. Per the germline V gene, CDR1 is SNHLY and CDR2 is FYNNEI. V gave up 6 bases and J gave up 9 bases; unmatched junction bases: 7. The CDR3 DNA sequence: TGTGCCAGCAGAGCTGACAGGGGTAGTGAGCAGTTCTTC. Its protein product is CASRADRGSEQFF. The variable domain in full, with the rest retrieved from reference TRBV2 and TRBJ2-1, is EPEVTQTPSHQVTQMGQEVILRCVPISNHLYFYWYRQILGQKVEFLVSFYNNEISEKSEIFDDQFSVERPDGSNFTLKIRSTKLEDSAMYFCASRADRGSEQFFGPGTRLTVL.

This chain joins TRBV20-1 and TRBJ2-7; 8 positions match TRBD1. Trimming took 5 bases from V and 2 from J; bases not matched to a gene: 8. From germline, CDR1 is DFQATT and CDR2 SNEGSKA (reference sequence). The CDR3 totals 14 residues. The CDR3, as DNA: TGCAGTGCTTCAGACAGGGGAGAGGCCTACGAGCAGTACTTC. Translation: CSASDRGEAYEQYF.

This clonotype was recorded a few times. CDR3 region: CASSTAGTPGANVLTF. CDR3 DNA sequence: TGTGCCAGTAGTACCGCAGGGACTCCTGGGGCCAACGTCCTGACTTTC. The chain employs TRBV19 and TRBJ2-6; D perhaps matches TRBD2 (6 bases). V lost 4 bases, J lost 2 bases, and 12 bases lay in between. Germline loops: CDR1 LNHDA, CDR2 SQIVND (reference sequence). CDR3 size: 16 residues.